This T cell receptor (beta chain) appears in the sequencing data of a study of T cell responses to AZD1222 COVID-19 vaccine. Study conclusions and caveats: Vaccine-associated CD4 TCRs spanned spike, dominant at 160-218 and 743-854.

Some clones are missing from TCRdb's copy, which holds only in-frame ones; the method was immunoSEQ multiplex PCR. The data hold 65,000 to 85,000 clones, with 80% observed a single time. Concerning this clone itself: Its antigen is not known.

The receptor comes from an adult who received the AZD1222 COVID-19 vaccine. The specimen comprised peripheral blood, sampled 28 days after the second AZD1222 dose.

This CDR3 reads CASSLGTSGITGELFF. The CDR3, as DNA: TGTGCCAGCAGCCTAGGGACTAGCGGTATCACCGGGGAGCTGTTTTTT. V is TRBV7-6 and J is TRBJ2-2, with 11 bases that match TRBD2. This CDR3 has 16 residues. V dropped 5 bases and J dropped 4; count of bases not matched to a gene: 6. Germline lookup yields CDR1 SGHVS and CDR2 FNYEAQ.